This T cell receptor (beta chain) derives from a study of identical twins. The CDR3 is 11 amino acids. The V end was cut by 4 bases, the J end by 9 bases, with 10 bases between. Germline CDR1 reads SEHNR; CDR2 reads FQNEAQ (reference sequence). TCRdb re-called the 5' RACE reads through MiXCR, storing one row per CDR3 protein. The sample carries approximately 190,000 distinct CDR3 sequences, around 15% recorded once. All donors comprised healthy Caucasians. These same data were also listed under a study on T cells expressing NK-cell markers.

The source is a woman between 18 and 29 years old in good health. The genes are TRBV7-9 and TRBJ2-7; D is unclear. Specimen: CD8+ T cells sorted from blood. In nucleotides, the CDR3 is TGTGCCAGCAGCTCTGGTGGGCGGCAGTACTTC. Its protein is CASSSGGRQYF.